The table lists the clone carrying this TCR beta chain with many counts. TCRdb redid the calling of the 5' RACE reads with MiXCR, one entry per CDR3 protein. Of 300,000 to 400,000 distinct CDR3 sequences in the sample, 15% to 20% were seen once. This record comes from a study of T-cell memory formation after mild COVID-19. The germline gives CDR1 SQVTM, CDR2 ANQGSEA. Losses at the gene ends were 6 bases for V and 4 bases for J; bases not matched to a gene: 5. CDR3 length: 14 amino acids. Sequencing was done on a sample of PBMCs or a T cell subset sorted from them (not recorded which). The chain combines TRBV29-1 with TRBJ2-1; 11 bases are shared with TRBD2. The TCR sequence derives from a young man who had mild COVID-19 (a few samples of this study predate the infection). Cell type and time point are not known. The CDR3 region has the DNA TGCAGCGTGGACGCTAGCGGGGGGTACAATGAGCAGTTCTTC. This sequence encodes CSVDASGGYNEQFF.